These 5 T cell receptor beta chains originate from one sample sequenced in a study of blood T cell repertoires in COVID-19. The table came from immunoSEQ multiplex PCR; TCRdb's copy has only in-frame clones and leaves some out. This sample yields roughly 250,000 clones, of which about three quarters are seen a single time; approximately 3.2% belongs to the top ten. The source material was peripheral blood. These receptors all come from a woman over 75 with acute or convalescent COVID-19.

J is TRBJ1-4 and V is TRBV11-2; TRBD1 is a possible D gene (6 bases). This CDR3 comprises 16 residues. The germline gives CDR1 SGHAT, CDR2 FQNNGV. V was trimmed by 5 bases and J by 2 bases, leaving 15 bases between them. The CDR3 spells CASSPRTALTNEKLFF. The CDR3 region has the DNA TGTGCCAGCAGCCCGAGGACAGCGCTTACTAATGAAAAACTGTTTTTT.

The table lists this clone with a few counts. The chain carries TRBV30 and TRBJ1-5, with 7 bases fitting TRBD1. The germline gives CDR1 GTSNPN, CDR2 SVGIG (reference sequence). CDR3 length: 14 residues. Losses at the gene ends were 4 bases for V and 2 bases for J; bases not matched to a gene: 5. CDR3 protein: CAWTRTGGNQPQHF. The CDR3 nucleotides read TGTGCCTGGACTCGGACAGGCGGCAATCAGCCCCAGCATTTT.

CDR3 coding DNA: TGTGCCAGCAGCTTCGAAGGGGCCACTAATGAAAAACTGTTTTTT. Protein: CASSFEGATNEKLFF. The chain carries TRBV7-9 and TRBJ1-4, with D tentatively TRBD1 (5 bases). Trimming pared 3 bases from V and 2 bases from J, leaving 10 bases between. CDR1 and CDR2 from the germline V gene are SEHNR and FQNEAQ (reference sequence). The CDR3 has 15 amino acids.

A few counts support this clone. The CDR3 sequence: CSVPDRGRNYGYTF. CDR3 coding DNA: TGCAGCGTTCCGGACAGGGGGCGGAACTATGGCTACACCTTC. This chain joins TRBV29-1 and TRBJ1-2; the match to TRBD1 covers 11 bases. CDR3 size: 14 residues. The ends lost 5 bases at V and 2 bases at J; junction bases unmatched: 4. From germline, CDR1 is SQVTM and CDR2 ANQGSEA.

The chain uses TRBV19 and TRBJ1-4, with D possibly TRBD1 on 5 matching bases. Trimming took 6 bases from V and 3 from J, leaving 17 bases between them. The germline gives CDR1 LNHDA, CDR2 SQIVND (reference sequence). The length of the CDR3 is 16 residues. The CDR3 region has the DNA TGTGCCAGTAGGACCGGGCGGGGCAGGCCTAATGAAAAACTGTTTTTT. Its protein is CASRTGRGRPNEKLFF.